This T cell receptor (beta chain) was documented in a study of cytomegalovirus exposure and HLA in healthy donors. Study overall: From HLA-typed donors, an early data release held some 91 million unique TCRs. Study-level findings and limits: With high specificity and sensitivity, the classifier reportedly diagnosed cytomegalovirus status.

Regarding this clone: The antigen is undetermined.

V was clipped by 4 bases and J by 2 bases; unmatched bases: 11. Germline V gives CDR1 SGHTA, CDR2 FQGTGA. This CDR3 is built from 16 residues. The PCR was carried out with 60 Vbeta primers and 13 Jbeta primers. Measured with immunoSEQ multiplex PCR; TCRdb has only the in-frame clones, and not every one. The table records 110,000 to 150,000 clones, 70% of them present only once. This TCR came from a woman aged 55-70 years in good health and CMV-seropositive. V and J are TRBV7-3 and TRBJ2-7; 7 nucleotides agree with TRBD2. The material sequenced was PBMCs. CDR3 sequence: CASSSSSGPSPYEQYF. CDR3 coding DNA: TGTGCCAGCAGCTCGTCTAGCGGCCCCTCGCCCTACGAGCAGTACTTC.